The 29 T cell receptor beta chains given below trace back to one sample, sequenced in a study of T-cell reconstitution after alpha-beta-depleted transplantation in children. Unique molecular identifiers were incorporated when the TCRbeta library was constructed. In TCRdb, the PCR reads were re-called with MiXCR into one record per CDR3 protein. This sample carries roughly 500,000 distinct CDR3 sequences, approximately 30% of them seen once, and the ten largest clones take 2% to 2.5%. The sequenced sample was PBMCs from the stem cell graft donor, obtained from the stem cell graft. The receptors originated from a human donor who donated a stem cell graft to a child with aplastic anemia.

The V and J genes are TRBV19 and TRBJ2-3; TRBD2 might be the D (7 bases). This CDR3 has 17 residues. Trimming stripped 7 bases from V and 3 bases from J, with 23 bases between. The V gene's germline CDR1 is LNHDA and CDR2 SQIVND (reference sequence). Here the CDR3 reads CASTGGLARVGTDTQYF. The CDR3 DNA is TGTGCCAGTACCGGGGGGCTAGCCCGGGTGGGGACAGATACGCAGTATTTT.

The V call is TRBV12-5, the J call TRBJ2-3; no clear D gene. This CDR3 is 9 amino acids long. The V end was cut by 6 bases, the J end by 8 bases, with 3 bases between. Germline V gives CDR1 LGHNT, CDR2 FRNRAP. The CDR3 bases are TGTGCTAGTGGGACTACGCAGTATTTT. Protein product: CASGTTQYF.

This sequence joins TRBV29-1 and TRBJ2-5, with D possibly matching TRBD1 (6 bases). Deletions cut 6 bases from V and 5 bases from J, with 13 bases between. Germline lookup yields CDR1 SQVTM and CDR2 ANQGSEA. This CDR3 region has 12 residues. The CDR3 loop is CSVRTAGETQYF. DNA for the CDR3: TGCAGCGTGCGGACAGCCGGGGAGACCCAGTACTTC.

The V gene is TRBV20-1, the J gene TRBJ2-7; D is unclear. Germline lookup yields CDR1 DFQATT and CDR2 SNEGSKA (reference sequence). This CDR3 is 12 amino acids long. With 2 bases removed from V and 3 bases from J, the gap between germline ends came to 8 bases. In DNA form, the CDR3 reads TGCAGTGCTAGATATATCAACTACGAGCAGTACTTC. The encoded protein is CSARYINYEQYF.

The chain is built from TRBV4-2 and TRBJ2-1, with D possibly being TRBD2 (6 bases). The V and J ends lost 0 bases and 5 bases respectively, with 14 bases between them. The length of the CDR3 is 16 residues. CDR1 is LGHNA, CDR2 YNFKEQ, per germline. The CDR3 is CASSQDRDLYDNEQFF. In nucleotides, the CDR3 is TGTGCCAGCAGCCAAGACCGGGACTTGTATGACAATGAGCAGTTCTTC.

This clonotype occurred a few times. The genes are TRBV20-1 and TRBJ2-5; no firm D call. Trimming took 1 base from V and 4 from J, leaving 16 bases between them. Germline V gene sequence: CDR1 DFQATT, CDR2 SNEGSKA (reference sequence). The CDR3 is 15 residues long. The CDR3 loop reads CSARGSPANPETQYF. In DNA, the CDR3 is TGCAGTGCTAGAGGTTCCCCCGCAAACCCAGAGACCCAGTACTTC.

The chain links TRBV11-3 to TRBJ2-6; D perhaps matches TRBD2 (6 bases). This CDR3 contains 15 residues. The germline V and J ends were trimmed by 3 bases and 2 bases, with 8 bases remaining between them. Germline loops: CDR1 SGHNT, CDR2 YENEEA. The CDR3 coding sequence is TGTGCCAGCAGCTTTGGAGGGGCTGGGGCCAACGTCCTGACTTTC. It specifies CASSFGGAGANVLTF.

The chain links TRBV7-9 to TRBJ1-2; D remains ambiguous. The germline V gene has CDR1 SEHNR and CDR2 FQNEAQ (reference sequence). V lost 1 base to trimming and J lost 2 bases, with 5 bases between them. The CDR3 is made up of 13 amino acids. The CDR3 coding sequence is TGTGCCAGCAGCTTAGGGAACAACTATGGCTACACCTTC. This codes for CASSLGNNYGYTF.

Comments on this clonotype: Germline is not matched at one junction end, which may reflect a read error. J is TRBJ2-1 and V is TRBV10-3, with 8 bases fitting TRBD2. The CDR3 contains 14 residues. Germline CDR1 reads ENHRY; CDR2 reads SYGVKD. The CDR3 region has the DNA TGTGCCATCAGTGAAGAGTTGGTAGCGGGACGGCAGATCTTC. Protein sequence: CAISEELVAGRQIF.

This clonotype occurred a few times. The CDR3 spells CSVGGGDSYNEQFF. The CDR3 nucleotides are TGCAGCGTTGGGGGGGGGGATTCCTACAATGAGCAGTTCTTC. J is TRBJ2-1 and V is TRBV29-1; TRBD2 matches at 7 bases. Germline CDR1 SQVTM, CDR2 ANQGSEA. The CDR3 loop spans 14 amino acids. J lost 1 base, V lost 4 bases, and 4 bases had no gene match.

The chain uses TRBV12-3 or TRBV12-4 and TRBJ1-3, with D possibly matching TRBD1 (5 bases). The CDR3 is 17 amino acids. Trimming took 2 bases from V and 4 from J, leaving 18 bases between them. The CDR3 DNA reads TGTGCCAGCAGTTTAAACAGGATAAGGGCGCCAGGAAACACCATATATTTT. Residues: CASSLNRIRAPGNTIYF.

V gene TRBV28 combines with J gene TRBJ1-2; TRBD1 agrees at 8 bases. The germline gives CDR1 MDHEN, CDR2 SYDVKM. CDR3 length: 14 amino acids. After removal of 3 bases from V and 7 bases from J, the junction contained 7 bases not matched to a gene. DNA of the CDR3: TGTGCCAGCAGTTTGGGACAGGACGGACGTGGCTACACCTTC. It yields the protein CASSLGQDGRGYTF.

This clonotype has a handful of counts. The rearrangement joins TRBV7-2 to TRBJ2-4, with 11 bases that match TRBD1. Germline CDR1 reads SGHTA; CDR2 reads FQGNSA. V trimming: 5 bases; J trimming: 6 bases; junction bases outside the gene matches: 3. This CDR3 has 14 residues. This CDR3 reads CASSTGTGGNIQYF. In nucleotides, the CDR3 is TGTGCCAGCAGCACCGGGACAGGGGGAAACATTCAGTACTTC.

Only a few counts were recorded for this clonotype. The J gene is TRBJ2-7, the V gene TRBV12-3 or TRBV12-4, with D maybe TRBD2 (6 bases). This CDR3 comprises 12 residues. Trimming removed 5 bases at V and 5 bases at J, with 10 bases between. CDR3 sequence (DNA): TGTGCCAGCAGTCGCCCGGGGGACGAGCAGTACGTC. Amino acid sequence: CASSRPGDEQYV.

The chain is built from TRBV6-1 and TRBJ2-1; 14 bases agree with TRBD2. CDR1 is MNHNS and CDR2 is SASEGT in the germline V gene. V trimming: 5 bases; J trimming: 13 bases; junction bases outside the gene matches: 10. The CDR3 length is 15 residues. The CDR3 coding sequence is TGTGCCAGCAGTAGACTAGCGGGAGGGAGAGGCGACCAGTTCTTC. Protein product: CASSRLAGGRGDQFF.

This clonotype was detected only a few times. This chain uses TRBV15 with TRBJ2-2; TRBD2 might be the D (5 bases). V was cut by 5 bases and J by 4 bases, with 11 bases left in between. Germline-derived CDR1 and CDR2 are LNHNV and YYDKDF (reference sequence). This CDR3 has 14 amino acids. CDR3 DNA sequence: TGTGCCACCAGCTGGATCGAGGGCACCGGGGAGCTGTTTTTT. Residues: CATSWIEGTGELFF.

This clonotype was seen more than once but under ten times. The genes are TRBV18 and TRBJ2-1; possible D gene TRBD2, 6 bases. The germline gives CDR1 KGHSH, CDR2 LQKENI. The CDR3 has 16 amino acids. The ends were cut back, 2 bases at V and 6 bases at J, with 17 bases in the middle. The DNA for the CDR3 is TGTGCCAGCTCACCATTTGGCAGGGAGGAGTCCAATGAGCAGTTCTTC. Residues: CASSPFGREESNEQFF.

V gene TRBV12-3 or TRBV12-4 combines with J gene TRBJ2-3; possible D gene TRBD2, 6 bases. The V and J ends lost 6 bases and 5 bases respectively, with 12 bases between them. The CDR3 has 13 amino acids. This CDR3 reads CASSRTGEDTQYF. The CDR3 coding sequence is TGTGCCAGCAGCAGGACGGGAGAAGATACGCAGTATTTT.

There are a few counts of this clonotype. This chain uses TRBV29-1 with TRBJ1-2; TRBD1 is a possible D gene (6 bases). This CDR3 has 13 amino acids. The V end was cut by 3 bases, the J end by 7 bases, with 15 bases between. From germline, CDR1 is SQVTM and CDR2 ANQGSEA. The CDR3 DNA reads TGCAGCGTTGAGGACAGACTGTTCCCTGGCTACACCTTC. Translation gives CSVEDRLFPGYTF.

A few counts support this clonotype. This chain uses TRBV7-3 with TRBJ2-3; D not resolved. The V gene lost 1 base and the J gene lost 4 bases, with 12 bases spanning the gap. The CDR3 is 15 amino acids. The germline V gene has CDR1 SGHTA and CDR2 FQGTGA. The CDR3 protein is CASSLSRAPSDTQYF. The CDR3 DNA is TGTGCCAGCAGCTTAAGTAGGGCCCCTTCAGATACGCAGTATTTT.

In this sample, this clonotype turned up a few times. The CDR3 region has the DNA TGTGCCAGCAGCTTAACAGGGGACTACAATGAGCAGTTCTTC. It is translated as CASSLTGDYNEQFF. This rearrangement joins TRBV7-6 to TRBJ2-1; the match to TRBD1 covers 7 bases. Germline trimming cut 2 bases from V and 3 bases from J; bases unmatched to any gene: 1. The germline CDR1 and CDR2 sequences are SGHVS and FNYEAQ. This CDR3 is 14 amino acids long.

The rearrangement joins TRBV28 to TRBJ2-3, with 9 bases matching TRBD2. CDR1 is MDHEN, CDR2 SYDVKM, per germline. After removal of 2 bases from V and 5 bases from J, the junction contained 8 bases not matched to a gene. The CDR3 has 16 residues. CDR3 in DNA: TGTGCCAGCAGTTTAAGGGCGGGAGGGCCGAAAGATACGCAGTATTTT. It codes for CASSLRAGGPKDTQYF.

The V and J genes are TRBV5-1 and TRBJ2-2; 7 positions agree with TRBD2. In germline, CDR1 is SGHRS, CDR2 YFSETQ. J lost 4 bases, V lost 2 bases, and 5 bases had no gene match. The CDR3 is 15 amino acids. This CDR3 reads CASSLLTSITGELFF. The DNA for the CDR3 is TGCGCCAGCAGCTTACTGACTAGCATCACCGGGGAGCTGTTTTTT.

The chain links TRBV19 to TRBJ2-6; TRBD1 is a possible D gene (5 bases). In germline, CDR1 is LNHDA, CDR2 SQIVND (reference sequence). The CDR3 has 15 residues. Trimming shortened V by 5 bases and J by 4 bases, and 12 bases separated the two germline ends. The CDR3 loop reads CASSFRASGANVLTF. The CDR3 region has the DNA TGTGCCAGTAGTTTCAGGGCCTCCGGGGCCAACGTCCTGACTTTC.

The V call is TRBV6-5, the J call TRBJ1-1, with TRBD1 matching 10 bases. The CDR3 covers 15 residues. The germline V gene encodes CDR1 MNHEY and CDR2 SVGAGI. The V segment lost 0 bases and the J segment 5 bases; nucleotides outside the gene matches: 3. CDR3 in DNA: TGTGCCAGCAGTTACTCGGGACAGGGGTGGACTGAAGCTTTCTTT. Its translation is CASSYSGQGWTEAFF.

The chain joins TRBV28 to TRBJ2-5, with 7 bases identical to TRBD2. The germline V gene has CDR1 MDHEN and CDR2 SYDVKM. V lost 6 bases to trimming and J lost 4 bases; unmatched junction nucleotides: 8. This CDR3 region has 14 residues. The CDR3 sequence is CASRWAGEAETQYF. DNA of the CDR3: TGTGCCAGCAGATGGGCGGGAGAGGCAGAGACCCAGTACTTC.

The chain has TRBV5-1 and TRBJ2-3, with D tentatively TRBD1 or TRBD2 (5 bases each). Between the trimmed V and J ends, which lost 1 base and 4 bases, there was a span of 16 bases. The V gene's germline CDR1 is SGHRS and CDR2 YFSETQ. This CDR3 has 16 amino acids. DNA of the CDR3: TGCGCCAGCAGCTTGTCCTGGGACGGGTTTGCAGATACGCAGTATTTT. It translates to CASSLSWDGFADTQYF.

This clonotype was counted a single time. The chain links TRBV10-1 to TRBJ2-3, with D possibly being TRBD2 (6 bases). V lost 0 bases to trimming and J lost 1 base, with 11 bases between them. The CDR3 length is 16 residues. In germline, CDR1 is WNHNN, CDR2 SYGVQD (reference sequence). The CDR3 DNA is TGCGCCAGCAGTGAGTCCCCGGGAGTCCGCACAGATACGCAGTATTTT. Residues: CASSESPGVRTDTQYF.

This clonotype was seen a few times. This chain uses TRBV27 with TRBJ2-1; 11 bases map to TRBD1. V dropped 2 bases and J dropped 5; count of bases not matched to a gene: 8. Germline V gene sequence: CDR1 MNHEY, CDR2 SMNVEV (reference sequence). The CDR3 runs 17 residues. CDR3 in DNA: TGTGCCAGCAGTTTACGAAGGACAGGGGGCTTCGACAATGAGCAGTTCTTC. Its translation is CASSLRRTGGFDNEQFF.